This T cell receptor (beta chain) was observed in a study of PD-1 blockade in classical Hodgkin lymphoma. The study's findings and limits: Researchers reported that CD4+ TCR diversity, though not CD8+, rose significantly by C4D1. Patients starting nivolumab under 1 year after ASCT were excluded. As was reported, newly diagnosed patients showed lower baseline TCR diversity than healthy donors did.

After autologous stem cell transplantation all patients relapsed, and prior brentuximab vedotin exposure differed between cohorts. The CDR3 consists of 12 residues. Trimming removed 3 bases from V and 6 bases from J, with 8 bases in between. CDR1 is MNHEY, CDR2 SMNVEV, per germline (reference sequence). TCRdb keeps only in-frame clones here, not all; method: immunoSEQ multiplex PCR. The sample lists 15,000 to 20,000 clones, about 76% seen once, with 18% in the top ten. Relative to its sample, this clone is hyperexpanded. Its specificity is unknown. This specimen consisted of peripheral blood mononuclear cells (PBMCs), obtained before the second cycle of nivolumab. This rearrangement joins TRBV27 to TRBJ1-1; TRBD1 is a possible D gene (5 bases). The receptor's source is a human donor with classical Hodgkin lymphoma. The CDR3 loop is CASSFWGAEAFF. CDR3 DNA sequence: TGTGCCAGCAGTTTCTGGGGGGCTGAAGCTTTCTTT.